This entry features one TCR beta chain sequence. No antigen is known for it. The record has no base qualities; no much larger clone is one base away. This entry belongs to a study of cytomegalovirus exposure and HLA in healthy donors (dated 2017 in TCRdb). Concerning the study at large: An earlier analysis of under 600 of the donors reported 276 Gb of sequence data and 117 million unique TCR beta sequences from about 179 million T cells. Approximately 300 gigabases of sequencing data and approximately 91 million unique TCR sequences made up an early release that covered approximately 650 HLA-typed donors. Among the roughly 410 genotyped donors, about 85% belonged to the genetic ancestry cluster associated with self-reported Caucasian donors. The study was designed to test whether signatures of past pathogen exposure could be identified by cataloging public T cell receptors. Using immunosequencing, the study profiled T cell repertoires from 640 or so subjects and related those repertoires to cytomegalovirus serostatus. A separate validation cohort of approximately 120 different subjects was used in addition to the approximately 610-subject first cohort. To predict cytomegalovirus infection status, the study combined high-throughput TCR immunosequencing, statistical association of individual TCRs with disease status, and machine learning. A later analysis re-examined previously published TCR beta repertoires from around 670 donors and added high-resolution HLA genotyping to investigate patterns of TCR occurrence. Rather than using new phenotypic data, the later analysis identified candidate immune exposures from TCR beta sequences and from how often those sequences occurred across donors. An earlier analysis of more than 450 of the donors used high-throughput TCR beta sequencing to judge whether each TCR beta V gene segment behaved as functional or pseudogenic. Donor age, sex, ethnicity and CMV serostatus were compiled alongside the repertoire data. Genome-wide SNP genotypes for about 55% of the roughly 670 donors were used in a later genetic analysis, which treated that subset as a discovery cohort. Every discovery cohort repertoire had been produced on one sequencing platform. HLA typing included class I and class II loci at four-digit resolution. Typing coverage differed by locus: A, B, C, DRB1 and DQB1 were typed in about 620-640 donors, DQA1 in about 500, DPA1 in 600 to 610, and DPB1 in roughly 450. Several DR-DQ haplotypes were treated as single units for association and clustering because of strong linkage in the cohort. On average, around 240,000 unique TCR beta nucleotide sequences were sequenced per donor among several hundred genotyped donors of the cohort, with roughly 18% of those sequences being non-productive.

From the cysteine through the phenylalanine, the CDR3 covers 15 amino acids. Only the CDR3 part of the read is kept: 45 bases, read in frame from the first base. The germline V gene (reference sequence) sets CDR1 to MNHEY and CDR2 to SMNVEV. Trimming removed 3 bases from V and 4 bases from J; the gene matches leave 6 bases unexplained. The method behind the library was the immunoSEQ multiplex PCR assay. For the multiplex PCR, a mixture combining 60 forward primers for TCR Vbeta segments and 13 reverse primers for TCR Jbeta segments was used. The CDR3 region of rearranged TCR beta genes was amplified from genomic DNA by a multiplex PCR assay. The amplified TCR beta libraries were sequenced on the Illumina HiSeq System as 87-base-pair reads. The authors processed their data as follows. Across the 600 to 700 repertoires, a later analysis counted about 81 million unique TCR beta chains, around 10 million of which were shared by at least two donors. Raw reads were error-corrected and collapsed into unique sequences with a nearest-neighbor algorithm that merged closely related sequences to remove PCR and sequencing errors. CDR3 sequences were aligned to IMGT reference sequences to assign V, D and J gene segments. Each retained sequence needed at least a six-nucleotide match to both a V gene segment and a J gene segment. A rearrangement counted as productive if the CDR3 had no stop codons and remained in frame with V and J, and every other rearrangement counted as non-productive. Following IMGT convention, CDR3 was defined as the stretch from the second conserved V-encoded cysteine to the conserved J-encoded phenylalanine. The earlier analysis of about 500 of the donors excluded sequences that lacked an unambiguous match to a single V gene segment. An earlier analysis of just under 600 of the donors called V segments functional above 56.7% productive rearrangements and segregating when the between-donor standard deviation exceeded 5%. A statistical classification framework was built for diagnosing cytomegalovirus status from the catalog of TCR beta chain sequences. A later analysis assigned V and J genes by comparing TCR nucleotide sequences with IMGT/GENE-DB human TR gene sequences. Using the TCRdist pipeline, a later analysis assigned CDR3 sequences along with most-parsimonious VDJ recombination scenarios. In a later analysis, every TCR beta chain was defined by the combination of its CDR3 amino acid sequence and its V-gene family, and reads without a unique V-gene family were dropped. In a later analysis, approximately 640 highly shared, low-generation-probability nucleotide sequences were removed to address suspected cross-contamination and a sequencing artifact. In a later analysis, a clonal expansion index for each public chain was calculated from normalized within-repertoire ranks of inferred template counts. In a later analysis, generation probabilities were computed with a VDJ recombination model fitted to out-of-frame rearrangements, and the resulting probabilities were checked against IGoR. A later analysis scored TCR-TCR, TCR-HLA and TCR-CMV co-occurrence with hypergeometric tests, applying a repertoire-size bias correction to TCR pairs. A later analysis estimated false discovery rates by permuting HLA or CMV assignments 20 times. In a later analysis, co-occurring TCRs were grouped using DBSCAN, and TCRdist sequence similarity was added for clustering within HLA-allele-positive subsets. Repertoires with fewer than 30,000 or more than 120,000 public chains, plus five repertoires with anomalous nucleotide sharing, were excluded from co-occurrence clustering. The table comes from immuneACCESS by way of TCRdb, which keeps in-frame sequences with V and J called. Part of the clones is missing from these tables; in studies checked, under half for an unresolved V gene and the rest for unknown reasons. From that table come the V and J calls and clone size; the DNA was used to work out D and trimming. For this sample there are some 150,000 clones; about three fifths appear just once. Of the sample, 3% falls within the top ten clones.

In total, about 650 healthy bone marrow donors made up the cohort. All cohort members were sampled while nominally healthy, although unrecorded immune exposures were likely present. The donor tested CMV seropositive, placing the donor among the 289 seropositive members of the cohort. Every donor gave a peripheral blood sample, and the peripheral blood mononuclear cells from that sample were used for TCR beta sequencing. Genomic DNA extraction from the blood cell samples was performed with the Qiagen DNeasy Blood Extraction Kit. Here is what the overall study found, with its caveats: According to a later genetic analysis, donors in an Asian-associated ancestry cluster had fewer N-insertions in productive TCRs than the approximately 630-donor mean. The 87-base-pair reads could not distinguish some IMGT-functional V segments, including TRBV6-2 and TRBV6-3, so those segments were excluded. A few of the identified cytomegalovirus-associated TCR beta chains were confirmed in vitro to be specific for cytomegalovirus antigens. Strong co-occurrence of HLA alleles, especially DR and DQ, made assigning TCR associations to individual alleles difficult. At a false discovery rate of 0.05, a later analysis linked roughly 17,000 TCR beta sequences to specific HLA alleles. In the study, 150 to 200 TCR beta chains were listed as associated with cytomegalovirus. A later analysis found that most CMV-associated TCR beta chains appeared HLA-restricted, with HLA associations seemingly driven largely by CMV exposure. In a later analysis, HLA-associated TCR beta chains were found to be more clonally expanded and to have lower generation probabilities than equally common non-associated chains. Most TCR sequences were seen in very few donors, while some public TCRs were found in many individuals. A later analysis reported that several top co-occurrence clusters appeared linked to parvovirus B19, influenza, CMV and Epstein-Barr virus. Because counts were too low, some 16 rarely observed V segments, including chromosome 9 orphons, were excluded from the earlier analysis of roughly 580 of the donors. A further reported finding was that TCR beta sequences accurately predicted the HLA-A and HLA-B alleles for most subjects in the first cohort. Linkage disequilibrium might explain the correlated functional status among segregating V segments, but an unknown experimental factor could not be excluded. CMV serostatus was the only immune exposure information available for the cohort. In an earlier analysis of 500 to 650 of the donors, most TCR beta V segments appeared in productive rearrangements about 87% or about 30% of the time, broadly matching IMGT annotations. This cohort had only TCR beta chains sequenced, and the lack of alpha or paired-chain data limited which features could be detected. According to the authors, the approach could potentially be generalized to other disease states and immunological phenotypes. In a later analysis, the rate of TCR association differed among HLA loci, with DRB1 alleles having the most associated TCRs and HLA-C alleles having the fewest. The presence/absence analyses assumed that sequencing depth was roughly uniform across donors, and that assumption may not be true. A cluster of highly shared sequence variants was judged likely to be a technical artifact of the sequencing pipeline. An association between a missense DCLRE1C variant and V-gene and J-gene trimming of TCR beta chains was found in a later genetic analysis and replicated in an independent cohort. Because some donors lacked HLA typing at each locus, the association tests relied only on the typed subset. In both the original and validation cohorts, the classifier was reported to diagnose cytomegalovirus status with high specificity and sensitivity.

Sequencing was done on a sample of PBMCs. This receptor was identified in a woman in her 30s in good health and CMV-seropositive. The chain links TRBV27 with TRBJ2-5, and 9 bases in between align with TRBD2. The CDR3 is CASSFAAGGGETQYF. The nucleotide sequence is TGTGCCAGCAGTTTCGCAGCGGGGGGAGGAGAGACCCAGTACTTC.